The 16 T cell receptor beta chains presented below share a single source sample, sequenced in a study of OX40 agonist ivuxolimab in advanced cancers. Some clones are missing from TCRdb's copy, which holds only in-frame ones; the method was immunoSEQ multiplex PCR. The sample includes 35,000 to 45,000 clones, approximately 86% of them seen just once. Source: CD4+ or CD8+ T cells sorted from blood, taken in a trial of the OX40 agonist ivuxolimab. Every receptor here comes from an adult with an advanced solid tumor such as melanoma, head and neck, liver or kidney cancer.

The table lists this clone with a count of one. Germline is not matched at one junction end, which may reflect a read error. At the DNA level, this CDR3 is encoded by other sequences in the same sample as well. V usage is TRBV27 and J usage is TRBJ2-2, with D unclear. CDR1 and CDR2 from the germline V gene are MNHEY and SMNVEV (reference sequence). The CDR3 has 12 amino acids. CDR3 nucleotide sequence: TGCGCCAGCAGTTTATATTCCGGGGAGCTGTTTTTT. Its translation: CASSLYSGELFF.

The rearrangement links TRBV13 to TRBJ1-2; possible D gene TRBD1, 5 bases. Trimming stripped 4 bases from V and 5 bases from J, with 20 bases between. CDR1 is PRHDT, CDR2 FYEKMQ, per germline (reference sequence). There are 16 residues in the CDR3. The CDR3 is CASSSTGTFFTYGYTF. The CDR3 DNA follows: TGTGCCAGCAGCTCCACCGGGACCTTCTTCACTTATGGCTACACCTTC.

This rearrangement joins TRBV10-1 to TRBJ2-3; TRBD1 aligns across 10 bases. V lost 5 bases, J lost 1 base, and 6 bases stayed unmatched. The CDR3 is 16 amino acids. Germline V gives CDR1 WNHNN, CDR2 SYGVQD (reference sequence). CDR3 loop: CASSKTGTGGTDTQYF. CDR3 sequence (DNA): TGCGCCAGCAGTAAGACCGGGACAGGGGGCACAGATACGCAGTATTTT.

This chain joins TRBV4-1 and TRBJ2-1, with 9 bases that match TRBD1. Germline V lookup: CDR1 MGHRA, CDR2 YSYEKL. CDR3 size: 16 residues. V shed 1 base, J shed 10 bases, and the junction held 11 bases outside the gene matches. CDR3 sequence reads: CASSQAPGQGQDEQFF. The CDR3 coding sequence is TGCGCCAGCAGCCAAGCTCCAGGACAGGGGCAGGACGAGCAGTTCTTC.

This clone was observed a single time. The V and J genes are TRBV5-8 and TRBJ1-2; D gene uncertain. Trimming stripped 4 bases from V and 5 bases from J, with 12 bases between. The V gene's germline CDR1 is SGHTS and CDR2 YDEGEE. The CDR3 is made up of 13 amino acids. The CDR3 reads CASSPRSGYGYTF. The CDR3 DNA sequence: TGTGCCAGCAGCCCGCGATCAGGTTATGGCTACACCTTC. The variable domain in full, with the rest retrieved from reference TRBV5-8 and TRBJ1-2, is EAGVTQSPTHLIKTRGQQATLRCSPISGHTSVYWYQQALGLGLQFLLWYDEGEERNRGNFPPRFSGRQFPNYSSELNVNALELEDSALYLCASSPRSGYGYTFGSGTRLTVV.

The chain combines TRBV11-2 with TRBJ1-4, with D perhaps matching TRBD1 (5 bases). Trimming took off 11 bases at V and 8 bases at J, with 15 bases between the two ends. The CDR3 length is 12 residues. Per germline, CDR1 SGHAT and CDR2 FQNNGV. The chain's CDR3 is CACNRAGEKLFF. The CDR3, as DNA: TGTGCCTGTAACCGAGCAGGGGAAAAACTGTTTTTT.

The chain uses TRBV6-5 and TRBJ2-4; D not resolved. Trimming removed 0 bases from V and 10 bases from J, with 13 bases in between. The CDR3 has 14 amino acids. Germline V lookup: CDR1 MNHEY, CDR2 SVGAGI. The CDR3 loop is CASSYSKAGDIQYF. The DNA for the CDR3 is TGTGCCAGCAGTTACTCGAAGGCAGGCGATATTCAGTACTTC.

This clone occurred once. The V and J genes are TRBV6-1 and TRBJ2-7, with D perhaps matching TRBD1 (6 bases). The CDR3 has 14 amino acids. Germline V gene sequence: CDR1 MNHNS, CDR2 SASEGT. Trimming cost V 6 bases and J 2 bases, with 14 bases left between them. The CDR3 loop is CASRETGRAYEQYV. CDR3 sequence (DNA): TGTGCCAGCAGGGAAACAGGGAGAGCCTACGAGCAGTACGTC.

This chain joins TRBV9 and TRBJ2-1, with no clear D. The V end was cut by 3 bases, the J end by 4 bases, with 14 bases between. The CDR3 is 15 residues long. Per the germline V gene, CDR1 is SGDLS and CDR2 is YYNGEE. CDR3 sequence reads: CASSGPRAVYNEQFF. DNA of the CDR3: TGTGCCAGCAGCGGTCCCCGGGCAGTATACAATGAGCAGTTCTTC.

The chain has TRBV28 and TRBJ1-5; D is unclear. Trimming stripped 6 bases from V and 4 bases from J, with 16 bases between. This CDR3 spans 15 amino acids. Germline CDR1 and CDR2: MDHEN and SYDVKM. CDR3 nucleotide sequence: TGTGCCAGCAGAAACCAGGCCCCAGAGAATCAGCCCCAGCATTTT. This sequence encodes CASRNQAPENQPQHF.

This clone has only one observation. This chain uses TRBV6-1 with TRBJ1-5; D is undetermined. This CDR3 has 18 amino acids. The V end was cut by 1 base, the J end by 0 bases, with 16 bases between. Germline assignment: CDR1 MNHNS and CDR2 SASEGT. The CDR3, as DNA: TGTGCCAGCAGTGAAGAAGGTTACGACTTCTATAGCAATCAGCCCCAGCATTTT. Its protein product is CASSEEGYDFYSNQPQHF.

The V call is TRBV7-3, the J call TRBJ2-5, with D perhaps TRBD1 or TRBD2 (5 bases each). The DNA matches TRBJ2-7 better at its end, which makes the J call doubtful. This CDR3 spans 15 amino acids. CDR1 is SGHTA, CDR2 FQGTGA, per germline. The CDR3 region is CASSANRDGSYEQYF. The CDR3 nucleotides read TGTGCCAGCAGCGCGAACCGGGACGGATCCTACGAGCAGTACTTC.

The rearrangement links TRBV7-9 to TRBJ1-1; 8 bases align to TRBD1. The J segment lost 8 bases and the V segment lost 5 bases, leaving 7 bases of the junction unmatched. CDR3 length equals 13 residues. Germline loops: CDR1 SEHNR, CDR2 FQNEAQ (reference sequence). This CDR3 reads CASSPRTGWEAFF. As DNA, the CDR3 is TGTGCCAGCAGCCCGCGGACAGGGTGGGAAGCTTTCTTT. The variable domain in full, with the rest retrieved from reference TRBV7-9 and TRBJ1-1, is DTGVSQNPRHKITKRGQNVTFRCDPISEHNRLYWYRQTLGQGPEFLTYFQNEAQLEKSRLLSDRFSAERPKGSFSTLEIQRTEQGDSAMYLCASSPRTGWEAFFGQGTRLTVV.

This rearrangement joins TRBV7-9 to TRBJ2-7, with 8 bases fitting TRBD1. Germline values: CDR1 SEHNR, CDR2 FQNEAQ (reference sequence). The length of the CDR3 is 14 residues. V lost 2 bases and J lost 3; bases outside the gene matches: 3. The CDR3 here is CASSLQGAIYEQYF. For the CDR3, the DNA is TGTGCCAGCAGCTTACAGGGGGCTATCTACGAGCAGTACTTC.

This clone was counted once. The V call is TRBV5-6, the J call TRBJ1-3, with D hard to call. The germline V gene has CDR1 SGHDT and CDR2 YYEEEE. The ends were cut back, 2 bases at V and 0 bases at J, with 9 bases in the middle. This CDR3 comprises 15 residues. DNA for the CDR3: TGTGCCAGCAGCTTTAAATCGAACTCTGGAAACACCATATATTTT. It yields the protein CASSFKSNSGNTIYF. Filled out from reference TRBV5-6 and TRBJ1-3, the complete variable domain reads DAGVTQSPTHLIKTRGQQVTLRCSPKSGHDTVSWYQQALGQGPQFIFQYYEEEERQRGNFPDRFSGHQFPNYSSELNVNALLLGDSALYLCASSFKSNSGNTIYFGEGSWLTVV.

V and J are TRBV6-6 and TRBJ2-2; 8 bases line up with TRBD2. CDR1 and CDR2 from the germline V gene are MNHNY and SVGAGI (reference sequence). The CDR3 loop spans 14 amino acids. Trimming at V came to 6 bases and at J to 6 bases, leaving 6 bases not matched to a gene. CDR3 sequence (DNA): TGTGCCAGCAGACGAGCGGGGGTGGCCGGGGAGCTGTTTTTT. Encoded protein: CASRRAGVAGELFF.